Shown below are 18 T cell receptor beta chains from a single sample sequenced in a study of multiple sclerosis patients with progressive multifocal leukoencephalopathy. The table came from immunoSEQ multiplex PCR; TCRdb's copy has only in-frame clones and leaves some out. The sample includes tens of thousands of clones, over 85% of them seen just once. The time point here: more than 5 months of natalizumab therapy. The sequenced sample was PBMCs, obtained from a patient treated with natalizumab. These receptors were collected from a human donor with multiple sclerosis.

V is TRBV6-5 and J is TRBJ2-1; 9 bases map to TRBD1. Germline trimming cut 8 bases from V and 12 bases from J; bases unmatched to any gene: 17. Germline CDR1 and CDR2: MNHEY and SVGAGI. This CDR3 is 15 amino acids long. CDR3 amino acids: CASSRDRGNPLVQFF. Here the CDR3 DNA reads TGTGCCAGCTCTCGTGACAGGGGGAACCCTCTGGTGCAGTTCTTC.

The table lists this clone with a few counts. This chain uses TRBV7-9 with TRBJ2-2; no firm D call. V was shortened by 5 bases and J by 13 bases, with 20 bases between the two germline ends. CDR1 is SEHNR, CDR2 FQNEAQ, per germline (reference sequence). This CDR3 has 14 amino acids. The CDR3 DNA is TGTGCCAGCAGCCTAACCTCAGGCGCCGTTTCGCTGTTTTTT. Protein: CASSLTSGAVSLFF.

CDR3 loop: CASSARRGSEAFF. DNA of the CDR3: TGTGCCAGCAGCGCCCGCAGGGGGTCTGAAGCTTTCTTT. J is TRBJ1-1 and V is TRBV7-2; TRBD1 matches at 7 bases. Germline V gene data show CDR1 as SGHTA and CDR2 as FQGNSA. The CDR3 has 13 amino acids. V dropped 5 bases and J dropped 6; count of bases not matched to a gene: 6. Using reference TRBV7-2 and TRBJ1-1 for the parts outside the CDR3, the full variable domain is GAGVSQSPSNKVTEKGKDVELRCDPISGHTALYWYRQSLGQGLEFLIYFQGNSAPDKSGLPSDRFSAERTGGSVSTLTIQRTQQEDSAVYLCASSARRGSEAFFGQGTRLTVV.

The chain employs TRBV18 and TRBJ2-6; 10 nucleotides agree with TRBD1. Looked up from germline, CDR1 is KGHSH and CDR2 is LQKENI. The junction had 3 bases not matched to a gene; V was cut back by 3 bases and J by 1 base. This CDR3 is built from 17 residues. The CDR3 coding sequence is TGTGCCAGCTCACCCGGACAGGGGGGTTCTGGGGCCAACGTCCTGACTTTC. It specifies CASSPGQGGSGANVLTF.

The V call is TRBV29-1, the J call TRBJ2-3, with a weak D call TRBD1 (5 bases). The CDR3 spans 15 residues. V was shortened by 1 base and J by 1 base, with 12 bases between the two germline ends. Germline loops: CDR1 SQVTM, CDR2 ANQGSEA. DNA of the CDR3: TGCAGCGTTGAAGGAAGGGCCAGGGGCACAGATACGCAGTATTTT. Its translation is CSVEGRARGTDTQYF.

The chain combines TRBV5-1 with TRBJ2-7; D possibly corresponds to TRBD2 (6 bases). This CDR3 has 14 residues. Trimming removed 0 bases at V and 4 bases at J, with 11 bases between. Looked up from germline, CDR1 is SGHRS and CDR2 is YFSETQ. CDR3 protein: CASSLGPGDYEQYF. As DNA, the CDR3 is TGCGCCAGCAGCTTGGGACCGGGGGATTACGAGCAGTACTTC.

The V and J genes are TRBV7-9 and TRBJ2-7; the D gene is possibly TRBD2 (6 bases). The V end lost 5 bases, the J end lost 3 bases, and 14 bases lay between the germline ends. The germline V gene has CDR1 SEHNR and CDR2 FQNEAQ (reference sequence). The CDR3 sequence is 14 residues long. The DNA for the CDR3 is TGTGCCAGCAGCGCCGGACCGGGGGACTACGAGCAGTACTTC. It yields the protein CASSAGPGDYEQYF. The variable domain in full, with the rest retrieved from reference TRBV7-9 and TRBJ2-7, is DTGVSQNPRHKITKRGQNVTFRCDPISEHNRLYWYRQTLGQGPEFLTYFQNEAQLEKSRLLSDRFSAERPKGSFSTLEIQRTEQGDSAMYLCASSAGPGDYEQYFGPGTRLTVT.

In DNA, the CDR3 is TGTGCCAGCAGCACCGGGACAGTTAACACCGGGGAGCTGTTTTTT. Its protein product is CASSTGTVNTGELFF. The chain employs TRBV7-2 and TRBJ2-2; TRBD1 aligns across 7 bases. CDR3 length: 15 residues. Germline V gene data show CDR1 as SGHTA and CDR2 as FQGNSA. The J segment lost 2 bases and the V segment lost 5 bases, leaving 5 bases of the junction unmatched. The full variable domain, its missing parts supplied by reference TRBV7-2 and TRBJ2-2, is GAGVSQSPSNKVTEKGKDVELRCDPISGHTALYWYRQSLGQGLEFLIYFQGNSAPDKSGLPSDRFSAERTGGSVSTLTIQRTQQEDSAVYLCASSTGTVNTGELFFGEGSRLTVL.

This clone was observed once. The V and J genes are TRBV5-6 and TRBJ1-2; D perhaps matches TRBD1 (5 bases). The V gene lost 0 bases and the J gene lost 2 bases, with 11 bases spanning the gap. CDR1 and CDR2 (germline): SGHDT, YYEEEE. The CDR3 extends over 15 amino acids. The CDR3 DNA reads TGTGCCAGCAGCTTGGCCGGGGGAAGCAACTATGGCTACACCTTC. Amino acids: CASSLAGGSNYGYTF. Complete variable domain (other parts from reference TRBV5-6 and TRBJ1-2): DAGVTQSPTHLIKTRGQQVTLRCSPKSGHDTVSWYQQALGQGPQFIFQYYEEEERQRGNFPDRFSGHQFPNYSSELNVNALLLGDSALYLCASSLAGGSNYGYTFGSGTRLTVV.

CDR3 nucleotide sequence: TGTGCCAGCAGTGCACAGGGAACCTACGAGCAGTACTTC. Its protein is CASSAQGTYEQYF. This chain joins TRBV2 and TRBJ2-7; possibly TRBD1 for D (6 bases). Germline V gene data show CDR1 as SNHLY and CDR2 as FYNNEI. This CDR3 contains 13 residues. V lost 4 bases to trimming and J lost 2 bases, with 9 bases between them.

CDR3 sequence (DNA): TGCAGCGTTGCCTGGACTGGTTCCACCTACGAGCAGTACTTC. Its protein product is CSVAWTGSTYEQYF. The J gene is TRBJ2-7, the V gene TRBV29-1; a possible D gene is TRBD2 (5 bases). The CDR3 is made up of 14 amino acids. Germline CDR1 is SQVTM and CDR2 is ANQGSEA. V was trimmed by 4 bases and J by 2 bases, leaving 15 bases between them.

The CDR3 nucleotides read TGTGCCAGCAGCAGGGATACTGAAGCTTTCTTT. Translating it yields CASSRDTEAFF. This chain uses TRBV14 with TRBJ1-1, with unresolved D. Between the trimmed V and J ends, which lost 5 bases and 5 bases, there was a span of 6 bases. Per the germline V gene, CDR1 is SGHDN and CDR2 is FVKESK. This CDR3 spans 11 amino acids. Full variable domain (remainder filled in from reference TRBV14 and TRBJ1-1): EAGVTQFPSHSVIEKGQTVTLRCDPISGHDNLYWYRRVMGKEIKFLLHFVKESKQDESGMPNNRFLAERTGGTYSTLKVQPAELEDSGVYFCASSRDTEAFFGQGTRLTVV.

The gene calls are TRBV19 and TRBJ1-2; a possible D gene is TRBD1 (6 bases). The CDR3 spans 15 residues. V gave up 7 bases and J gave up 3 bases, with 18 bases separating them. Germline V gene data show CDR1 as LNHDA and CDR2 as SQIVND (reference sequence). The CDR3 DNA reads TGTGCCAGTACTCCCCTGGGGGGGGGCTACTATGGCTACACCTTC. Amino acids: CASTPLGGGYYGYTF.

This rearrangement joins TRBV5-1 to TRBJ2-2; a possible D gene is TRBD2 (5 bases). Germline CDR1 SGHRS, CDR2 YFSETQ. With 7 bases removed from V and 5 bases from J, the gap between germline ends came to 21 bases. The CDR3 contains 16 residues. CDR3: CASRPVAGRGTGELFF. The DNA for the CDR3 is TGCGCCAGCCGGCCCGTGGCGGGTCGAGGGACCGGGGAGCTGTTTTTT.

The V call is TRBV6-5, the J call TRBJ1-4; TRBD1 might be the D (5 bases). In germline, CDR1 is MNHEY, CDR2 SVGAGI. Deletions cut 3 bases from V and 8 bases from J, with 16 bases between. This CDR3 is 15 amino acids long. This CDR3 reads CASSYRQGPQEKLFF. CDR3 in DNA: TGTGCCAGCAGTTATAGGCAGGGACCCCAAGAAAAACTGTTTTTT.

This clone was picked up one time. The CDR3 coding sequence is TGTGCCAGCAGCTTACAGGGAGAATCTGAAGCTTTCTTT. It specifies CASSLQGESEAFF. The chain recombines TRBV5-8 with TRBJ1-1, with D perhaps TRBD1 (6 bases). The V end lost 2 bases, the J end lost 6 bases, and 11 bases lay between the germline ends. Germline CDR1 and CDR2: SGHTS and YDEGEE. The CDR3 spans 13 residues.

V usage is TRBV29-1 and J usage is TRBJ2-7; 8 nucleotides align to TRBD2. V lost 4 bases and J lost 6; bases outside the gene matches: 14. Germline assignment: CDR1 SQVTM and CDR2 ANQGSEA. The CDR3 has 15 residues. The DNA of the CDR3 is TGCAGCGTTGGCCCCCCAGGGTCAGCGGGGGTCGAGCAGTACTTC. Residues: CSVGPPGSAGVEQYF.

The rearrangement links TRBV7-6 to TRBJ1-5; D is undetermined. This CDR3 comprises 15 residues. Trimming removed 1 base from V and 4 bases from J, with 11 bases in between. In germline, CDR1 is SGHVS, CDR2 FNYEAQ. The CDR3 DNA reads TGTGCCAGCAGCTTAGAGTCGGGGATGAATCAGCCCCAGCATTTT. Protein: CASSLESGMNQPQHF. The full variable domain, with the rest looked up from reference TRBV7-6 and TRBJ1-5, is GAGVSQSPRYKVTKRGQDVALRCDPISGHVSLYWYRQALGQGPEFLTYFNYEAQQDKSGLPNDRFSAERPEGSISTLTIQRTEQRDSAMYRCASSLESGMNQPQHFGDGTRLSIL.